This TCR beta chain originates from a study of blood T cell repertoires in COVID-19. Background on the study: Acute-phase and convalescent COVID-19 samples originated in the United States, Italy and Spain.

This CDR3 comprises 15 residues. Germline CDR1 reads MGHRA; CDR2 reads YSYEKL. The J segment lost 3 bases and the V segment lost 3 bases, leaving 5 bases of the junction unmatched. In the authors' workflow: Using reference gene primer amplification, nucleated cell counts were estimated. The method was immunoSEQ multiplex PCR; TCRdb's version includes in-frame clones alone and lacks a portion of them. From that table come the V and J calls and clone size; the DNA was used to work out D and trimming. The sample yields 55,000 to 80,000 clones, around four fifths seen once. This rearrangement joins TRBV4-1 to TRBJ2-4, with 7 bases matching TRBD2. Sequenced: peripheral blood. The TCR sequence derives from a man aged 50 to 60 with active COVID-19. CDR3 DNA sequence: TGCGCCAGCAGCCACGGTGGACTAGGCAAAAACATTCAGTACTTC. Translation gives CASSHGGLGKNIQYF.